The 15 T cell receptor beta chains reported below all come from one sample, sequenced in a study of technical replicates of blood from a few donors. Some clones are missing from TCRdb's copy, which holds only in-frame ones; the method was immunoSEQ multiplex PCR. The table records just over 70,000 clones, about 94% of them present only once. The sample comprised T cells isolated from PBMCs. These receptors originate from a human donor in good health.

V is TRBV11-3 and J is TRBJ2-5, with D perhaps TRBD2 (5 bases). The V gene lost 5 bases and the J gene lost 5 bases, with 21 bases spanning the gap. This CDR3 has 16 amino acids. Germline CDR1 is SGHNT and CDR2 is YENEEA. CDR3 sequence: CASSPPHSELRETQYF. The CDR3 bases are TGTGCCAGCAGCCCCCCCCATAGCGAGCTACGGGAGACCCAGTACTTC.

This rearrangement joins TRBV6-5 to TRBJ2-1; weak D call: TRBD1 (6 bases). The CDR3 runs 13 residues. Germline CDR1 reads MNHEY; CDR2 reads SVGAGI. V lost 6 bases, J lost 9 bases, and 15 bases lay in between. The CDR3 nucleotides are TGTGCCAGCAGGGAGTGGGACACATTTGAGCAGTTCTTC. Its protein product is CASREWDTFEQFF.

This sequence joins TRBV4-1 and TRBJ1-4; D remains unclear. The CDR3 length is 15 residues. Germline assignment: CDR1 MGHRA and CDR2 YSYEKL. V lost 1 base to trimming and J lost 4 bases, with 10 bases between them. The DNA of the CDR3 is TGCGCCAGCAGCCAAGTGGGCAGCTTTAATGAAAAACTGTTTTTT. This encodes CASSQVGSFNEKLFF.

This rearrangement joins TRBV4-2 to TRBJ1-4; tentative D call: TRBD1 (5 bases). The CDR3 is made up of 16 amino acids. The ends were cut back, 5 bases at V and 1 base at J, with 14 bases in the middle. Germline lookup yields CDR1 LGHNA and CDR2 YNFKEQ. DNA for the CDR3: TGTGCCAGCAGCGGTACTCAGGGAGGAACTAATGAAAAACTGTTTTTT. Translated: CASSGTQGGTNEKLFF.

V usage is TRBV5-1 and J usage is TRBJ2-7, with TRBD2 identical over 8 bases. Germline CDR1 reads SGHRS; CDR2 reads YFSETQ. The V and J ends lost 4 bases and 5 bases, in that order; junction bases with no gene match: 5. This CDR3 has 13 residues. The CDR3 sequence is CASSKGLVNEQYF. CDR3 coding DNA: TGCGCCAGCAGCAAGGGACTAGTAAACGAGCAGTACTTC.

The chain carries TRBV5-6 and TRBJ2-1, with a tentative D call TRBD1 (5 bases). The V gene lost 6 bases and the J gene lost 4 bases, with 8 bases spanning the gap. CDR3 length: 12 amino acids. Germline V gene lookup returns CDR1 SGHDT and CDR2 YYEEEE. The CDR3 nucleotides are TGTGCCAGCAACAGACAGTACAATGAGCAGTTCTTC. As protein: CASNRQYNEQFF.

The V gene is TRBV30, the J gene TRBJ2-7; tentative D call: TRBD1 (6 bases). CDR3 size: 13 residues. V gave up 4 bases and J gave up 2 bases, with 12 bases separating them. Germline-derived CDR1 and CDR2 are GTSNPN and SVGIG (reference sequence). The CDR3 protein is CAWNPGETYEQYF. DNA for the CDR3: TGTGCCTGGAATCCAGGGGAGACCTACGAGCAGTACTTC.

The V gene is TRBV29-1, the J gene TRBJ2-2; 9 bases are shared with TRBD2. V shed 5 bases, J shed 6 bases, and the junction held 7 bases outside the gene matches. CDR3 length equals 14 residues. Germline-derived CDR1 and CDR2 are SQVTM and ANQGSEA. The CDR3 loop is CSVYEREVPGELFF. The DNA for the CDR3 is TGCAGCGTTTACGAGCGGGAGGTCCCCGGGGAGCTGTTTTTT.

This chain uses TRBV4-2 with TRBJ2-2; TRBD2 might be the D (6 bases). The ends were cut back, 2 bases at V and 3 bases at J, with 16 bases in the middle. This CDR3 has 17 residues. Germline V gene sequence: CDR1 LGHNA, CDR2 YNFKEQ. The CDR3 coding sequence is TGTGCCAGCAGCCAACTCAGGGACTTTACCTACACCGGGGAGCTGTTTTTT. Its translation is CASSQLRDFTYTGELFF.

The chain has TRBV29-1 and TRBJ1-1; no clear D gene. Trimming removed 7 bases at V and 1 base at J, with 4 bases between. From germline, CDR1 is SQVTM and CDR2 ANQGSEA. The CDR3 consists of 10 residues. CDR3 coding DNA: TGCAGCGGTCGGAACACTGAAGCTTTCTTT. Its protein is CSGRNTEAFF.

This chain joins TRBV6-5 and TRBJ1-2; tentatively, D is TRBD1 (5 bases). This CDR3 is 14 amino acids long. Germline lookup yields CDR1 MNHEY and CDR2 SVGAGI. V dropped 5 bases and J dropped 3 bases, with 13 bases sitting between them. This CDR3 is CASSRSTGYYGYTF. CDR3 DNA: TGTGCCAGCAGTAGATCAACAGGTTACTATGGCTACACCTTC.

The chain employs TRBV7-2 and TRBJ1-1; weak D call: TRBD1 (6 bases). This CDR3 is built from 14 residues. V lost 3 bases and J 4 bases, leaving 12 bases between the germline ends. The germline CDR1 and CDR2 sequences are SGHTA and FQGNSA. The CDR3 nucleotides read TGTGCCAGCAGCTTGGGACACTTGGGCACTGAAGCTTTCTTT. Residues: CASSLGHLGTEAFF. The full variable domain, with the rest looked up from reference TRBV7-2 and TRBJ1-1, is GAGVSQSPSNKVTEKGKDVELRCDPISGHTALYWYRQSLGQGLEFLIYFQGNSAPDKSGLPSDRFSAERTGGSVSTLTIQRTQQEDSAVYLCASSLGHLGTEAFFGQGTRLTVV.

The chain joins TRBV6-6 to TRBJ2-1, with TRBD1 as a possible D gene (6 bases). In germline, CDR1 is MNHNY, CDR2 SVGAGI (reference sequence). Trimming removed 7 bases from V and 8 bases from J, with 12 bases in between. The CDR3 contains 12 residues. The CDR3 nucleotides read TGTGCCAGCACTCAACAGGGATATGAGCAGTTCTTC. Its translation is CASTQQGYEQFF.

Here the CDR3 reads CASSLGLEREQYF. The DNA for the CDR3 is TGTGCCAGCAGCTTAGGACTAGAGCGGGAGCAGTACTTC. The rearrangement joins TRBV13 to TRBJ2-7, with D perhaps TRBD2 (5 bases). Germline V gene lookup returns CDR1 PRHDT and CDR2 FYEKMQ (reference sequence). The CDR3 length is 13 residues. The germline V and J ends were trimmed by 0 bases and 7 bases, with 10 bases remaining between them.

This rearrangement joins TRBV27 to TRBJ2-1, with 7 positions matching TRBD2. Unmatched junction bases numbered 8, after V lost 1 base and J lost 8 bases. The CDR3 covers 15 residues. CDR1 is MNHEY, CDR2 SMNVEV, per germline (reference sequence). CDR3 protein: CASSLFNGRDDEQFF. The CDR3 DNA follows: TGTGCCAGCAGTTTATTTAATGGGAGGGACGATGAGCAGTTCTTC.